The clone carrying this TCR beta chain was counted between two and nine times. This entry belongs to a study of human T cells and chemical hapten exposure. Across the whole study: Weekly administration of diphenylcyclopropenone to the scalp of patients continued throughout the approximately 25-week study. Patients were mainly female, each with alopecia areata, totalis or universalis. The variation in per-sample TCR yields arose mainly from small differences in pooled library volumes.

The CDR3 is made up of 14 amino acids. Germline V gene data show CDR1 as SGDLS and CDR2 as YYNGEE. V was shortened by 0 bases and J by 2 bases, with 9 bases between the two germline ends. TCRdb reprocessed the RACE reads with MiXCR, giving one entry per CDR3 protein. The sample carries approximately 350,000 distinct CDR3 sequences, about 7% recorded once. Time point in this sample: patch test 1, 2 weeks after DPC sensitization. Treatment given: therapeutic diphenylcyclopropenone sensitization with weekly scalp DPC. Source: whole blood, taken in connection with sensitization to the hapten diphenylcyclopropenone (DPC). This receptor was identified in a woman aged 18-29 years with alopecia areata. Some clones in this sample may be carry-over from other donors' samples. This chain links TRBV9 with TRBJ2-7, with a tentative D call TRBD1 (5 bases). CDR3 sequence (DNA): TGTGCCAGCAGCGTAGTTTCGGACACCTACGAGCAGTACTTC. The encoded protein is CASSVVSDTYEQYF.